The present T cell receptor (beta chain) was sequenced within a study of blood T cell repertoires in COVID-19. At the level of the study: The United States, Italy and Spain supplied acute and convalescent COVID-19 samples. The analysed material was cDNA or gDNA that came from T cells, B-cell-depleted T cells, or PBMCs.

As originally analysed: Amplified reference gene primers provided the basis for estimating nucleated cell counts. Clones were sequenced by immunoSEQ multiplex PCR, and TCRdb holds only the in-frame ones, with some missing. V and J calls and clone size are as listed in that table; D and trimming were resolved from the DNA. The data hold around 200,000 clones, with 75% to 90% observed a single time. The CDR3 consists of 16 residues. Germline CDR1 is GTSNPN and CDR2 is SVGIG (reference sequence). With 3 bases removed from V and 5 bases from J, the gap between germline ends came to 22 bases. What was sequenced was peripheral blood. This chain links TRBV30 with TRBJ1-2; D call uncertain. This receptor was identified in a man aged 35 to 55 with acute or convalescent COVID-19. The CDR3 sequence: CAWRGEGMEGGYGYTF. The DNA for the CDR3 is TGTGCCTGGAGAGGAGAGGGCATGGAGGGAGGATATGGCTACACCTTC.